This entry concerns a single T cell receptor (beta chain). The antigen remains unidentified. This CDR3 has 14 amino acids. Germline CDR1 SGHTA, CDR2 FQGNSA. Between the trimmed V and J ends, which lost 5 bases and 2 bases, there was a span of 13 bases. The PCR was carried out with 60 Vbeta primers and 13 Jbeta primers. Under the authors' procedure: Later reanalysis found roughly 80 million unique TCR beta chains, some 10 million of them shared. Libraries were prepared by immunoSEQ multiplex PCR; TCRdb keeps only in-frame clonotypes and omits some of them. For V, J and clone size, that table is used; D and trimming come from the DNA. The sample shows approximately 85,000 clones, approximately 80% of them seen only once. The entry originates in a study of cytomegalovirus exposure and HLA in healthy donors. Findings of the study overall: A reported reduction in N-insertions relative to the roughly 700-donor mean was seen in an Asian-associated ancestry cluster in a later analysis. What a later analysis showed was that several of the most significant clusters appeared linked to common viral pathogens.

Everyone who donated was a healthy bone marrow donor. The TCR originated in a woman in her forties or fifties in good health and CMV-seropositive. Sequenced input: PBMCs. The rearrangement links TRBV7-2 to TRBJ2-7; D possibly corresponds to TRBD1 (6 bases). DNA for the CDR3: TGTGCCAGCAGCGTTGGACAGAGACCCTACGAGCAGTACTTC. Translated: CASSVGQRPYEQYF.